This passage covers 15 T cell receptor delta chains from one sample sequenced in a study of γδ T cells in repeated Plasmodium falciparum infection. Gammadelta T cells were flow-sorted from PBMC into Vgamma9/Vdelta2+ and Vdelta2-negative populations for bulk analysis. TCRdb fed the multiplex PCR reads to CATT. The sample holds around 50,000 delta-chain clones, roughly 2% seen once. The sequenced sample consisted of gamma-delta T cells from blood. The origin of the receptors is a pool of human donors (malaria-infected and uninfected, not separated).

This clone was found a few times. This DNA translates differently at residue 6 from the TCRdb protein, which is that of a much larger clone; a read error is likely, and the protein shown is the DNA's own translation. This chain links TRDV2 with TRDJ1; 7 nucleotides match TRDD3. The J gene is absent in TCRdb and was assigned here via DNA matching to germline. The J segment lost 0 bases and the V segment lost 3 bases, leaving 24 bases of the junction unmatched. The V gene's germline CDR1 is GEAIGNYY and CDR2 EKD. This CDR3 has 21 residues. The chain's CDR3 is CACDRSRFTGDPIAYTDKLIF. In DNA, the CDR3 is TGTGCCTGTGACCGCTCAAGGTTTACTGGGGACCCCATAGCGTACACCGATAAACTCATCTTT.

There are a few counts of this clone. TCRdb's protein for this DNA is that of a much larger clone and differs from the translation at residue 14, likely a read error; the protein shown is the DNA translation. V and J are TRDV1 and TRDJ2; the match to TRDD3 covers 7 bases. The V and J ends lost 4 bases and 4 bases, in that order; junction bases with no gene match: 36. The length of the CDR3 is 25 residues. Germline-derived CDR1 and CDR2 are TSWWSYY and QGS. CDR3 DNA: TGTGCTCTTGGGGCCACGTCCTTTACCTCTACACCTTTGAACTGGGGAATACAGGGGACAGCACAACTCTTCTTT. Its translation is CALGATSFTSTPLNWGIQGTAQLFF.

This clone appeared many times. This DNA translates differently at residue 8 from the TCRdb protein, which is that of a much larger clone; a read error is likely, and the protein shown is the DNA's own translation. This chain joins TRDV1 and TRDJ1; 10 positions match TRDD3. TCRdb offers no J gene call, so here the DNA was matched to germline to obtain one. CDR3 length: 21 amino acids. V trimming: 5 bases; J trimming: 0 bases; junction bases outside the gene matches: 21. Germline V gene data show CDR1 as TSWWSYY and CDR2 as QGS. Here the CDR3 reads CALGKGIPWWGIPKYTDKLIF. CDR3 in DNA: TGTGCTCTTGGGAAGGGGATTCCTTGGTGGGGGATACCAAAGTACACCGATAAACTCATCTTT.

This clone occurred many times. The translation of this DNA and the TCRdb protein of a much larger clone differ at residue 12, probably owing to a read error; the protein shown here is translated from the DNA. This chain connects TRDV2 to TRDJ1; maybe TRDD3 (5 bases). No J gene was available from TCRdb, and it was assigned here by a germline match of the DNA. The V and J ends lost 0 bases and 0 bases respectively, with 22 bases between them. Germline V gene lookup returns CDR1 GEAIGNYY and CDR2 EKD. This CDR3 spans 19 amino acids. In DNA form, the CDR3 reads TGTGCCTGTGACACCGTCTCGGGGGGGTCCCCGTGCCACACCGATAAACTCATCTTT. Residues: CACDTVSGGSPCHTDKLIF.

The table lists this clone with many counts. This specimen includes other DNA sequences encoding the same CDR3. The rearrangement links TRDV1 to TRDJ1; 9 bases align to TRDD3. Looked up from germline, CDR1 is TSWWSYY and CDR2 is QGS. The length of the CDR3 is 28 residues. Losses at the gene ends were 2 bases for V and 2 bases for J; bases not matched to a gene: 42. CDR3 loop: CALGEGTVKPDERALYWGTFLGTDKLIF. As DNA, the CDR3 is TGTGCTCTTGGGGAAGGTACTGTAAAACCCGACGAAAGAGCACTATACTGGGGGACCTTCCTGGGGACCGATAAACTCATCTTT.

This clone turned up a few times. TCRdb records a much larger clone's protein for this DNA, with a difference at residue 12 that likely arises from a read error; the protein given is the translation of the DNA. The J gene is TRDJ1, the V gene TRDV1; TRDD3 aligns across 9 bases. The J gene, missing from TCRdb, was assigned here through DNA to germline matching. Losses at the gene ends were 1 base for V and 0 bases for J; bases not matched to a gene: 27. The CDR3 is 24 amino acids. CDR1 is TSWWSYY, CDR2 QGS, per germline. CDR3 amino acids: CALGERVCHARGGILLLYTDKLIF. The CDR3 nucleotides read TGTGCTCTTGGGGAACGGGTCTGTCATGCTCGTGGGGGGATACTTCTTTTGTACACCGATAAACTCATCTTT.

As concerns this clone: TCRdb records a much larger clone's protein for this DNA, with a difference at residue 14 that likely arises from a read error; the protein given is the translation of the DNA. No J gene was called, and the V gene is TRDV3; no DNA check was done on the table's D call, TRDD3. Germline V gives CDR1 TVYSNPD, CDR2 GDNSRS (reference sequence). The CDR3 has 15 residues. DNA of the CDR3: TGTGCCTTCCCCTACGGGATACGAAACCCCCATAAACTCACCTTT. The encoded protein is CAFPYGIRNPHKLTF.

Note on this clone: This sequence is one base from a far larger clone and is likely a read error. Other DNA sequences of this sample code for an identical CDR3. The V and J genes are TRDV3 and TRDJ1; the match to TRDD3 covers 13 bases. TCRdb supplies no J gene; here it was assigned by aligning the nucleotide sequence to germline. V shed 3 bases, J shed 4 bases, and the junction held 11 bases outside the gene matches. The CDR3 runs 16 residues. Germline V gene lookup returns CDR1 TVYSNPD and CDR2 GDNSRS (reference sequence). The CDR3 coding sequence is TGTGCCTTAGACCCTACGACTGGGGGATACGACGATAAACTCATCTTT. This translates into CALDPTTGGYDDKLIF.

This clone has just a few counts. The likely explanation is a read error, given a far larger clone one base away. The same CDR3 also results from other DNA sequences found in this sample. The chain combines TRDV2 with TRDJ1, with 13 nucleotides matching TRDD3. The J gene comes from matching the DNA to germline here; TCRdb lacks it. The germline V gene has CDR1 GEAIGNYY and CDR2 EKD. The CDR3 spans 22 residues. The CDR3 region is CACDTVLTGGYAKKKHSDKLIF. The CDR3 coding sequence is TGCGCCTGTGACACCGTCTTAACTGGGGGATACGCTAAGAAAAAGCATAGCGATAAACTCATCTTT.

Of note for this clone: TCRdb shows a much larger clone's protein in place of this DNA's translation, and the two differ at residue 8, likely through a read error; the protein shown is translated from the DNA. V gene TRDV3 combines with J gene TRDJ1; TRDD3 agrees at 7 bases. No J gene was available from TCRdb, and it was assigned here by a germline match of the DNA. The CDR3 runs 18 residues. Germline CDR1 reads TVYSNPD; CDR2 reads GDNSRS (reference sequence). The CDR3 is CAFSNRDHGGRGGDKLIF. DNA for the CDR3: TGTGCTTTCTCTAATCGCGACCATGGGGGAAGAGGGGGCGATAAACTCATCTTT.

Regarding this clone: TCRdb's protein, taken from a much larger clone, differs from this DNA's translation at residue 7, likely owing to a read error; the protein displayed comes from the DNA. The V and J genes are TRDV3 and TRDJ1, with D maybe TRDD3 (6 bases). Trimming cost V 4 bases and J 11 bases, with 26 bases left between them. This CDR3 contains 14 residues. Looked up from germline, CDR1 is TVYSNPD and CDR2 is GDNSRS (reference sequence). CDR3: CASGGRPGELPLIF. CDR3 DNA sequence: TGTGCCTCCGGGGGCCGGCCGGGGGAACTCCCTCTCATCTTT.

This clone was recorded many times. TCRdb's entry gives the protein of a much larger clone, which mismatches this DNA's translation at residue 15, likely from a read error; the protein reported here is translated from the DNA. The V gene is TRDV2, the J gene TRDJ1; 10 nucleotides agree with TRDD3. Because TCRdb records no J gene, it was assigned here through a match of the DNA to germline. There are 20 residues in the CDR3. Germline loops: CDR1 GEAIGNYY, CDR2 EKD. The V and J ends lost 1 base and 4 bases, in that order; junction bases with no gene match: 20. In DNA form, the CDR3 reads TGTGCCTGTGACACGCATCCCCGAATGCTGGGGGATAGGTACATCGATAAACTCATCTTT. Translated, it gives CACDTHPRMLGDRYIDKLIF.

This clone was detected only a few times. A single base is all that separates this from a far larger clone, so a read error is likely. This sample also contains other DNA sequences that code for the same CDR3. A V gene of TRDV1 was called, but no J gene was assigned; TRDD3 was called by the table and not checked on the DNA. The CDR3 loop spans 26 amino acids. The germline V gene encodes CDR1 TSWWSYY and CDR2 QGS. The CDR3 nucleotides are TGTGCTCTTGGGGAACTCAACCCCCCTACGTTGGAAGTCTGGGGGATTAGCTCCTGGGACACCCGACAAATGTTTTTC. Translating gives CALGELNPPTLEVWGISSWDTRQMFF.

With regard to this clone: The protein recorded in TCRdb matches a much larger clone and deviates from this DNA's translation at residue 18, suggesting a read error; the protein here is obtained by translating the DNA. This chain joins TRDV1 and TRDJ1; 13 bases fit TRDD3. No J segment appears in TCRdb, so it was assigned here by matching the sequence to germline. Germline V lookup: CDR1 TSWWSYY, CDR2 QGS. CDR3 length: 22 amino acids. With V trimmed by 1 base and J by 6 bases, 23 bases remained unmatched. The CDR3 loop reads CALGEPPGFILGDTVRTYKLIF. The CDR3 bases are TGTGCTCTTGGGGAACCCCCGGGATTCATACTGGGGGATACGGTTCGTACCTATAAACTCATCTTT.

This clone was detected a few times. Translating this DNA gives a protein that differs at residue 8 from the TCRdb one, which belongs to a much larger clone; a read error is likely, and the protein shown is this translation. The same CDR3 is also encoded by other DNA sequences in this sample. The chain joins TRDV1 to TRDJ1; D is perhaps TRDD3 (8 bases). The CDR3 sequence is 24 residues long. The germline V gene has CDR1 TSWWSYY and CDR2 QGS. CDR3 in DNA: TGTGCCCTGGGCAAATTCCTACCTCTCCCCTGGGGGACAAAAATCCCGAGGTACACCGATAAGCTCATCTTT. Its protein product is CALGKFLPLPWGTKIPRYTDKLIF.